This TCR beta chain emerged from a study of blood T cell repertoires in COVID-19. Across the study: PBMCs, B-cell-depleted T cells, or T cells were the source of the cDNA or gDNA that made up the material.

CDR3 length: 13 amino acids. Per the germline V gene, CDR1 is MNHEY and CDR2 is SMNVEV (reference sequence). V lost 11 bases to trimming and J lost 2 bases, with 15 bases between them. Original data processing: Estimated nucleated cell counts came from reference gene primer amplification. Measured with immunoSEQ multiplex PCR; TCRdb has only the in-frame clones, and not every one. V and J calls and clone size are as listed in that table; D and trimming were resolved from the DNA. The table shows 380,000 or so clones, with about 89% occurring only once. This receptor was taken from a middle-aged man with acute or convalescent COVID-19. This chain joins TRBV27 and TRBJ1-2; D is uncertain. The sample consisted of peripheral blood. In DNA form, the CDR3 reads TGTGCCTCCCGATTTGGCCCCAACTATGGCTACACCTTC. This codes for CASRFGPNYGYTF.